The sequence of this T cell receptor (beta chain) was determined in a study of T cell responses to AZD1222 COVID-19 vaccine. Notes on the study in general: The study found Spike-specific TCR breadth and depth rose after two AZD1222 doses. At 160-218 and 743-854, vaccine-associated CD4 TCRs were dominant, and they spanned spike.

Clones were sequenced by immunoSEQ multiplex PCR, and TCRdb holds only the in-frame ones, with some missing. The table records 70,000 to 75,000 clones, approximately 90% of them present only once. Germline assignment: CDR1 SNHLY and CDR2 FYNNEI. The junction had 3 bases not matched to a gene; V was cut back by 6 bases and J by 5 bases. The CDR3 runs 14 residues. In the case of this clone: No antigen is known for it.

This TCR was recovered from an adult who received the AZD1222 COVID-19 vaccine. The sample was peripheral blood, taken 28 days after the second AZD1222 dose. V is TRBV2 and J is TRBJ2-3; 12 bases map to TRBD2. The CDR3 DNA reads as TGTGCCAGCAGGCTAGCGGGAGGGGTAGATACGCAGTATTTT. It specifies CASRLAGGVDTQYF.